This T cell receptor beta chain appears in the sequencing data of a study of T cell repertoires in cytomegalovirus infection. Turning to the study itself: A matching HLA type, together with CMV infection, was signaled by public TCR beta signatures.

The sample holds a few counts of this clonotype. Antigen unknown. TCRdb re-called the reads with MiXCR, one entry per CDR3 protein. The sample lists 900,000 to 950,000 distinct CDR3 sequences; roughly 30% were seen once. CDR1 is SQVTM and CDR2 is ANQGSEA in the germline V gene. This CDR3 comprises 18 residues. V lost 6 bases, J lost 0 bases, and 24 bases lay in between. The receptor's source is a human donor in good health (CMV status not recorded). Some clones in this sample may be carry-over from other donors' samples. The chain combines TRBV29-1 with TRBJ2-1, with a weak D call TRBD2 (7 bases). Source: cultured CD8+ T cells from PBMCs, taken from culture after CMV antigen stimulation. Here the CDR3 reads CSVVGGGSLKISYNEQFF. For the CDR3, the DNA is TGCAGCGTGGTTGGGGGGGGCTCCTTAAAAATCTCCTACAATGAGCAGTTCTTC.